Listed here is a single TCR beta chain. No antigen is known for it. This CDR3 contains 19 residues. With V trimmed by 6 bases and J by 2 bases, 12 bases remained unmatched. Germline-derived CDR1 and CDR2 are SGHTA and FQGNSA. This entry is derived from a study of T cell responses to AZD1222 COVID-19 vaccine. The study, taken as a whole, reports: Regions 160-218 and 743-854 dominated among vaccine-associated CD4 TCRs spanning spike. Possibly, clonal diversity was underestimated; donors were largely white British and included more females. Nearly half of unique spike-specific TCRs reportedly avoided B.1.351 and B.1.1.7 mutated regions. Spike-specific TCR breadth rose after two AZD1222 doses, and depth rose as well.

Profiled with immunoSEQ multiplex PCR; TCRdb holds only in-frame clones, not every one. The sample shows about 94,000 clones, approximately 90% of them seen only once. Sequencing used peripheral blood, obtained on day 0 of AZD1222 vaccination. This TCR was sampled from an adult in good health. The chain combines TRBV7-2 with TRBJ2-3; 15 bases map to TRBD2. For the CDR3, the DNA is TGTGCCAGCAGTTCGCCGGGACTAGCGGGGGGCGAATTCACAGATACGCAGTATTTT. It is translated as CASSSPGLAGGEFTDTQYF.